This record looks at one TCR beta chain sequence and its context. Profiled with immunoSEQ multiplex PCR; TCRdb holds only in-frame clones, not every one. Counted here are more than 200,000 clones, roughly 91% occurring once; the ten biggest clones make up less than 4.5%. Germline CDR1 reads SNHLY; CDR2 reads FYNNEI. The CDR3 runs 14 residues. V was pared by 2 bases and J by 4 bases, with 2 bases of the junction left unmatched. The data belong to a study of blood T cell repertoires in COVID-19. Ages ranged from about 18 to 89 years, with residence in about two dozen US areas. Assignments of participants to cohorts depended upon their own reported clinical history.

The material sequenced was PBMCs or T cells enriched from blood (not recorded which). The receptor was derived from a woman under 40 with acute COVID-19. V and J are TRBV2 and TRBJ1-5, with TRBD1 identical over 7 bases. The DNA of the CDR3 is TGTGCCAGCAGTGAACAGGGGGAAAATCAGCCCCAGCATTTT. Protein sequence: CASSEQGENQPQHF. Complete variable domain (other parts from reference TRBV2 and TRBJ1-5): EPEVTQTPSHQVTQMGQEVILRCVPISNHLYFYWYRQILGQKVEFLVSFYNNEISEKSEIFDDQFSVERPDGSNFTLKIRSTKLEDSAMYFCASSEQGENQPQHFGDGTRLSIL.